The clone carrying this T cell receptor beta chain was seen more than once but under ten times. Its antigen is unidentified. The sample is drawn from a study of response to subunit inactivated influenza vaccine. Overall study results and limits: Authors suggested seasonal influenza vaccinations each recruit few new T cells.

The CDR3 is 13 residues long. V lost 6 bases, J lost 5 bases, and 16 bases lay in between. Germline CDR1 and CDR2: DFQATT and SNEGSKA (reference sequence). MiXCR, run by TCRdb on the RT-PCR reads, gives a single entry per CDR3 protein. Of roughly 520,000 distinct CDR3 sequences listed, 25% are singletons. The chain links TRBV20-1 to TRBJ1-2, with a possible D match to TRBD1 (6 bases). Here the sequenced sample was CD4+ T cells sorted from PBMCs, taken 5 to 6 days after vaccination. The receptor comes from a man in his forties or fifties who received an inactivated influenza vaccine. CDR3 coding DNA: TGCAGTGCAATTGATACAGGGAATTATGGCTACACCTTC. It translates to CSAIDTGNYGYTF.